The rows below give T cell receptor beta chains drawn from one sample of a study of blood T cell repertoires in COVID-19. Clones were read by immunoSEQ multiplex PCR, and TCRdb kept only the in-frame ones, dropping some. The repertoire holds about 62,000 clones, with 80% to 90% as singletons. Sequenced: peripheral blood. Receptors originate from an older woman with COVID-19, enrolled during active disease. CDR3s include the opening cysteine and the closing phenylalanine or tryptophan. Fields, in order: J gene, V gene, CDR3 protein.

J: TRBJ2-7; V: TRBV11-3; CDR3: CASSRTRDEQYF
J: TRBJ2-7; V: TRBV28; CDR3: CASMGGVDEQYF
J: TRBJ1-2; V: TRBV12-3/TRBV12-4; CDR3: CASSPAFQGYTF
J: TRBJ1-2; V: TRBV12-5; CDR3: CASGLRAGTNYGYTF
J: TRBJ2-5; V: TRBV4-3; CDR3: CASSQEEGKETQYF
J: TRBJ1-2; V: TRBV19; CDR3: CASTHPRSGDANYGYTF
J: TRBJ2-1; V: TRBV28; CDR3: CASSFQGLDYNEQFF
J: TRBJ2-1; V: TRBV4-3; CDR3: CASSQVGTSGSRGPNEQFF
J: TRBJ1-6; V: TRBV5-1; CDR3: CASSLSGGQGKTPLHF
J: TRBJ1-5; V: TRBV3-1/TRBV3-2; CDR3: CASSQFSGVNQPQHF
J: TRBJ1-5; V: TRBV7-2; CDR3: CASSLETGRNQPQHF
J: TRBJ2-5; V: TRBV7-2; CDR3: CASSLSGTGTAETQYF
J: TRBJ1-6; V: TRBV15; CDR3: CATSSGEGRMNSPLHF
J: TRBJ2-1; V: TRBV4-1; CDR3: CASSQELRLAGFWQFF
J: TRBJ1-5; V: TRBV6-2/TRBV6-3; CDR3: CASSLGQGLQPQHF
J: TRBJ2-3; V: TRBV27; CDR3: CASSSGAGEFTDTQYF
J: TRBJ2-7; V: TRBV18; CDR3: CASSPPDRGNEQYF
J: TRBJ2-1; V: TRBV24-1; CDR3: CATRGLNNEQFF
J: TRBJ1-1; V: TRBV4-1; CDR3: CASSHTGMDEAFF
J: TRBJ2-7; V: TRBV20-1; CDR3: CSANDRLPYEQYF
J: TRBJ1-5; V: TRBV20-1; CDR3: CSAGRGPQHF
J: TRBJ2-7; V: TRBV19; CDR3: CASGSGQQYF
J: TRBJ1-2; V: TRBV2; CDR3: CASSEPQGPNYGYTF
J: TRBJ1-6; V: TRBV2; CDR3: CASRVLQGHNSPLHF
J: TRBJ1-1; V: TRBV7-2; CDR3: CASSPVGNMNTEAFF
J: TRBJ1-2; V: TRBV19; CDR3: CASSSDRVLNYGYTF
J: TRBJ1-2; V: TRBV28; CDR3: CASSPGGTGFSYGYTF
J: TRBJ2-7; V: TRBV11-2; CDR3: CASSSTYEQYF
J: TRBJ2-7; V: TRBV6-5; CDR3: CASSYRGGLAGGLNF
J: TRBJ2-5; V: TRBV28; CDR3: CASSSRRWGGRETQYF
J: TRBJ1-1; V: TRBV5-1; CDR3: CASSSVPGGLNTEAFF
J: TRBJ2-5; V: TRBV5-1; CDR3: CASRGSLAGVETQYF
J: TRBJ2-2; V: TRBV4-3; CDR3: CASSQRTGGPNTGELFF
J: TRBJ2-7; V: TRBV24-1; CDR3: CATASGAISSYEQYF
J: TRBJ1-2; V: TRBV19; CDR3: CASRTGGGYTF
J: TRBJ1-4; V: TRBV28; CDR3: CASSLILAPGIREKLFF
J: TRBJ1-2; V: TRBV28; CDR3: CASSSPGQGARGYTF
J: TRBJ1-2; V: TRBV27; CDR3: CASSPPRSNYGYTF
J: TRBJ2-7; V: TRBV19; CDR3: CASSIGQSSSYEQYF
J: TRBJ2-7; V: TRBV30; CDR3: CAWSRWTAPYEQYF
J: TRBJ1-1; V: TRBV5-4; CDR3: CASSLFGSGGTEAFF
J: TRBJ2-1; V: TRBV7-7; CDR3: CASSRVPGLAICDEQFF
J: TRBJ2-7; V: TRBV6-5; CDR3: CASRSGRVNEQYF
J: TRBJ1-2; V: TRBV11-2; CDR3: CASSLDWRTGFNYGYTF